The 22 T cell receptor beta chains below all came from one sample that was sequenced in a study of human T cells and chemical hapten exposure. Time point in this sample: patch test 1, 2 weeks after DPC sensitization. The treatment is: therapeutic diphenylcyclopropenone sensitization with weekly scalp DPC. TCRdb itself ran the RACE reads through MiXCR, one entry per CDR3 protein. The repertoire holds 100,000 to 150,000 distinct CDR3 sequences, with around 13% as singletons. The input for sequencing was whole blood, taken in connection with sensitization to the hapten diphenylcyclopropenone (DPC). These receptors came from a man aged 18 to 30 with alopecia areata. Some clones in this sample may be carry-over from other donors' samples.

This clonotype was found once. DNA of the CDR3: TGCAGCGTTGAAGATGGGGGTTTAACCTACAATGAGCAGTTCTTC. Amino acid sequence: CSVEDGGLTYNEQFF. V gene TRBV29-1 combines with J gene TRBJ2-1; perhaps D is TRBD1 or TRBD2 (5 bases each). This CDR3 has 15 amino acids. Germline values: CDR1 SQVTM, CDR2 ANQGSEA. Trimming took 0 bases from V and 2 from J, leaving 11 bases between them.

This clonotype was seen ten or more times. The chain uses TRBV7-3 and TRBJ1-2; D possibly corresponds to TRBD1 (5 bases). The CDR3 contains 14 residues. Between the trimmed V and J ends, which lost 5 bases and 2 bases, there was a span of 12 bases. CDR1 SGHTA and CDR2 FQGTGA come from the germline V gene. The CDR3 sequence is CASSPTRENYGYTF. CDR3 coding DNA: TGTGCCAGCAGCCCTACCAGGGAAAACTATGGCTACACCTTC.

This clonotype has a handful of counts. V and J are TRBV5-1 and TRBJ2-3; D gene ambiguous. The CDR3 has 14 residues. In germline, CDR1 is SGHRS, CDR2 YFSETQ. Trimming cost V 4 bases and J 2 bases, with 11 bases left between them. CDR3 sequence reads: CASSRFWATDTQYF. The CDR3 DNA reads as TGCGCCAGCAGCCGTTTTTGGGCCACAGATACGCAGTATTTT. The full variable domain, in which reference TRBV5-1 and TRBJ2-3 provide the parts outside the CDR3, is KAGVTQTPRYLIKTRGQQVTLSCSPISGHRSVSWYQQTPGQGLQFLFEYFSETQRNKGNFPGRFSGRQFSNSRSEMNVSTLELGDSALYLCASSRFWATDTQYFGPGTRLTVL.

The V gene is TRBV7-2, the J gene TRBJ2-1; the D gene could be TRBD1 or TRBD2 (6 bases each). CDR1 and CDR2 (germline): SGHTA, FQGNSA. The CDR3 extends over 13 amino acids. V dropped 10 bases and J dropped 3 bases, with 13 bases sitting between them. The CDR3 coding sequence is TGTGCCACACGACAGGACTACTACAATGAGCAGTTCTTC. This codes for CATRQDYYNEQFF.

The sample holds a few counts of this clonotype. The chain links TRBV2 to TRBJ2-7, with 8 positions matching TRBD1. CDR1 and CDR2 (germline): SNHLY, FYNNEI. Losses at the gene ends were 8 bases for V and 0 bases for J; bases not matched to a gene: 12. The CDR3 length is 16 residues. The CDR3 nucleotides read TGTGCCAGCGACAGTGCCCGACAGGGGCTCTCCTACGAGCAGTACGTC. Protein: CASDSARQGLSYEQYV.

This clonotype has only a few counts. This chain joins TRBV6-4 and TRBJ2-5, with 7 bases aligning to TRBD2. The length of the CDR3 is 15 residues. Germline assignment: CDR1 MRHNA and CDR2 SNTAGT. The V segment lost 6 bases and the J segment 2 bases; nucleotides outside the gene matches: 9. CDR3 region: CASSNVPSGQETQYF. The CDR3 DNA is TGTGCCAGCAGCAACGTCCCTAGCGGACAAGAGACCCAGTACTTC.

This clonotype was detected ten times or more. The V and J genes are TRBV11-2 and TRBJ2-5, with D possibly TRBD1 on 6 matching bases. Germline V gene data show CDR1 as SGHAT and CDR2 as FQNNGV. V lost 7 bases and J 5 bases, leaving 20 bases between the germline ends. The CDR3 length is 15 residues. The DNA for the CDR3 is TGTGCCAGCATGGATACAAACAGGGTGTTGGAGACCCAGTACTTC. This codes for CASMDTNRVLETQYF.

In its sample, this clonotype was seen a few times. The chain combines TRBV11-1 with TRBJ2-1; 9 positions match TRBD2. Germline V gene sequence: CDR1 SGHAT, CDR2 FQDESV (reference sequence). This CDR3 has 16 residues. With 5 bases clipped from V and 2 bases from J, the junction kept 7 bases outside the gene matches. The CDR3 DNA is TGTGCCAGCAGCCGTGTAGCGGGGGCCGCCTACAATGAGCAGTTCTTC. Translation gives CASSRVAGAAYNEQFF.

This clonotype was picked up one time. The CDR3 reads CASSRDSLGTDTQYF. CDR3 nucleotides: TGTGCCAGCAGCCGGGACAGTCTCGGCACAGATACGCAGTATTTT. V gene TRBV11-1 combines with J gene TRBJ2-3; TRBD1 matches at 7 bases. The CDR3 is made up of 15 amino acids. Germline lookup yields CDR1 SGHAT and CDR2 FQDESV (reference sequence). V shed 5 bases and J 1 base; nucleotides not matched to a gene: 6.

This clonotype was detected only a few times. The rearrangement uses TRBV6-2 or TRBV6-3 and TRBJ2-7; the D gene is possibly TRBD1 (6 bases). Germline V gives CDR1 MNHEY, CDR2 SVGEGT. V was trimmed by 2 bases and J by 6 bases, leaving 14 bases between them. The CDR3 covers 14 residues. The CDR3 DNA follows: TGTGCCAGCAGTTACGTGGGGGCGCGTAGCGAGCAGTACTTC. Its protein is CASSYVGARSEQYF.

The chain links TRBV20-1 to TRBJ2-7; D possibly corresponds to TRBD2 (5 bases). This CDR3 spans 11 amino acids. The ends were cut back, 5 bases at V and 4 bases at J, with 9 bases in the middle. Germline V CDR1 and CDR2: DFQATT, SNEGSKA (reference sequence). The CDR3 loop reads CSAPRRYEQYF. As DNA, the CDR3 is TGCAGTGCTCCCCGGAGGTACGAGCAGTACTTC.

The chain couples TRBV29-1 to TRBJ2-2; D unclear. Per germline, CDR1 SQVTM and CDR2 ANQGSEA. V shed 4 bases and J shed 3 bases, with 9 bases lying between them. The CDR3 is 13 residues long. The CDR3 sequence is CSVVASYTGELFF. The CDR3 nucleotides read TGCAGCGTTGTTGCTTCCTACACCGGGGAGCTGTTTTTT.

V is TRBV5-6 and J is TRBJ2-7, with unresolved D. CDR3 length equals 13 residues. Trimming removed 0 bases at V and 6 bases at J, with 10 bases between. CDR1 is SGHDT, CDR2 YYEEEE, per germline. The CDR3 region has the DNA TGTGCCAGCAGCTTGGTTGGACGGGCCGAGCAGTACTTC. The encoded protein is CASSLVGRAEQYF.

The CDR3 region is CASKDRRDSNQPQHF. For the CDR3, the DNA is TGCGCCAGCAAAGACAGGCGTGATAGCAATCAGCCCCAGCATTTT. The gene calls are TRBV4-3 and TRBJ1-5, with a tentative D call TRBD1 (6 bases). Germline CDR1 LGHNA, CDR2 YSLEER. This CDR3 is built from 15 residues. Between the trimmed V and J ends, which lost 7 bases and 0 bases, there was a span of 13 bases.

This chain connects TRBV4-1 to TRBJ2-7; D unresolved. Trimming stripped 4 bases from V and 0 bases from J, with 4 bases between. CDR1 is MGHRA, CDR2 YSYEKL, per germline. This CDR3 is 12 amino acids long. Written as DNA, the CDR3 is TGCGCCAGCAGCCCGCACTCCTACGAGCAGTACTTC. As protein: CASSPHSYEQYF.

This chain links TRBV29-1 with TRBJ2-3; D not certain. The CDR3 length is 11 residues. Trimming cost V 4 bases and J 3 bases, with 5 bases left between them. Germline CDR1 SQVTM, CDR2 ANQGSEA. CDR3 nucleotides: TGCAGCGTTGCCTATACAGATACGCAGTATTTT. Translating it yields CSVAYTDTQYF.

V is TRBV29-1 and J is TRBJ1-2, with 7 nucleotides matching TRBD1. Germline assignment: CDR1 SQVTM and CDR2 ANQGSEA. The CDR3 consists of 14 residues. The junction had 11 bases not matched to a gene; V was cut back by 6 bases and J by 4 bases. The chain's CDR3 is CSVGQEGGRYGYTF. The CDR3 DNA follows: TGCAGCGTCGGACAGGAAGGGGGTCGCTATGGCTACACCTTC.

This chain connects TRBV7-2 to TRBJ2-4; TRBD2 might be the D (6 bases). Looked up from germline, CDR1 is SGHTA and CDR2 is FQGNSA. V was pared by 5 bases and J by 0 bases, with 23 bases between. The CDR3 covers 19 residues. The CDR3 spells CASSKDVQGLRLAKNIQYF. CDR3 nucleotide sequence: TGTGCCAGCAGCAAAGACGTCCAGGGACTGAGGTTAGCCAAAAACATTCAGTACTTC. Looking up the rest from reference TRBV7-2 and TRBJ2-4 gives the full variable domain: GAGVSQSPSNKVTEKGKDVELRCDPISGHTALYWYRQSLGQGLEFLIYFQGNSAPDKSGLPSDRFSAERTGGSVSTLTIQRTQQEDSAVYLCASSKDVQGLRLAKNIQYFGAGTRLSVL.

The chain couples TRBV6-5 to TRBJ2-3; tentatively, D is TRBD2 (7 bases). From germline, CDR1 is MNHEY and CDR2 SVGAGI. The V end was cut by 0 bases, the J end by 2 bases, with 18 bases between. The CDR3 is 18 residues long. CDR3 DNA: TGTGCCAGCAGTTACTCGAGTGGCGGGGGCCCTAACACAGATACGCAGTATTTT. Amino acids: CASSYSSGGGPNTDTQYF.

This clonotype was detected a few times. The chain carries TRBV20-1 and TRBJ2-3; weak D call: TRBD2 (5 bases). This CDR3 comprises 14 residues. Germline V lookup: CDR1 DFQATT, CDR2 SNEGSKA (reference sequence). V lost 1 base, J lost 0 bases, and 8 bases lay in between. The CDR3 DNA reads TGCAGTGCTAGAGCGGGAAGTAGCACAGATACGCAGTATTTT. It translates to CSARAGSSTDTQYF.

V and J are TRBV11-2 and TRBJ2-7; 7 bases align to TRBD1. In germline, CDR1 is SGHAT, CDR2 FQNNGV. Trimming removed 5 bases from V and 3 bases from J; junction bases left unmatched: 7. The CDR3 is made up of 14 amino acids. The CDR3 sequence is CASSPRGRSYEQYV. The CDR3 DNA is TGTGCCAGCAGCCCGAGGGGGCGAAGCTACGAGCAGTACGTC.

The chain is built from TRBV18 and TRBJ1-3; 7 bases are shared with TRBD1. Germline loops: CDR1 KGHSH, CDR2 LQKENI. The CDR3 is 17 amino acids. The ends lost 2 bases at V and 0 bases at J; junction bases unmatched: 7. This CDR3 is CASSPTEGALSGNTIYF. For the CDR3, the DNA is TGTGCCAGCTCACCAACAGAGGGGGCGCTCTCTGGAAACACCATATATTTT.